These T cell receptor beta chains were read from a single sample in a study of blood T cell repertoires in COVID-19. Measured with immunoSEQ multiplex PCR; TCRdb has only the in-frame clones, and not every one. The table lists tens of thousands of clones, approximately 78% of them singletons. Material for sequencing was peripheral blood. These receptors were collected from a woman aged 55-69 years with acute or convalescent COVID-19. The CDR3 runs from the conserved cysteine through the conserved F or W. A D gene is named only where the DNA matches it firmly. Rows give clone size only sometimes, using once, few, many, or a class for an expanded clone.

size,J,V,D,DNA,CDR3
.,TRBJ2-3,TRBV5-4,TRBD1,TGTGCCAGCACCTACGACAGGGGTCACACAGATACGCAGTATTTT,CASTYDRGHTDTQYF
.,TRBJ1-6,TRBV5-4,.,TGTGCCAGCAGCTTACGGCCGACGGGGGATTCACCCCTCCACTTT,CASSLRPTGDSPLHF
.,TRBJ2-5,TRBV18,.,TGTGCCAGCTCACCACCGGGCCCTGGAGAGACCCAGTACTTC,CASSPPGPGETQYF
few,TRBJ2-3,TRBV2,TRBD1,TGTGCCAGCAGAACCGACAGGGGGTTCACAGATACGCAGTATTTT,CASRTDRGFTDTQYF
.,TRBJ2-5,TRBV5-1,.,TGCGCCAGCAGCTTGACAGACCAAGAGACCCAGTACTTC,CASSLTDQETQYF
.,TRBJ2-3,TRBV19,.,TGTGCCAGTAGTATTATACTAGCTACAGATACGCAGTATTTT,CASSIILATDTQYF
.,TRBJ2-6,TRBV6-2/TRBV6-3,TRBD1,TGTGCCAGCAGTCGCAACAGGGGGTCTGGGGCCAACGTCCTGACTTTC,CASSRNRGSGANVLTF
.,TRBJ1-5,TRBV23-1,.,TGCGCCAGCAGTCAATCGACTAGTGAGATGATGAGTAGGCAGCCCCAGCATTTT,CASSQSTSEMMSRQPQHF
.,TRBJ2-1,TRBV12-3/TRBV12-4,.,TGTGCCAGCAGATCCGGGACAACGAATGAGCAGTTCTTC,CASRSGTTNEQFF
.,TRBJ2-1,TRBV2,.,TGTGCCAGCAGTGCTCACAGCAGAAACAATGAGCAGTTCTTC,CASSAHSRNNEQFF
.,TRBJ2-7,TRBV5-1,TRBD1,TGCGCCAGCAGCTTGGCTCAGGGGGCGCCGGTCTACGAGCAGTACTTC,CASSLAQGAPVYEQYF
.,TRBJ1-3,TRBV19,TRBD1,TGTGCCAGTAGCCAGGCGGGACAGGGTAGGACGCGCGGAAACACCATATATTTT,CASSQAGQGRTRGNTIYF
.,TRBJ1-2,TRBV12-3/TRBV12-4,.,TGTGCCAGCAGTACTACAGGAGACTATGGCTACACCTTC,CASSTTGDYGYTF
.,TRBJ1-1,TRBV6-1,.,TGTGCCAGCAGTGAGCGGGGGAACACTGAAGCTTTCTTT,CASSERGNTEAFF
.,TRBJ2-6,TRBV10-3,.,TGTGCCATCAGTGAGGGGTGGACAGCCTTCTCTGGGGCCAACGTCCTGACTTTC,CAISEGWTAFSGANVLTF
.,TRBJ2-2,TRBV12-3/TRBV12-4,TRBD2,TGTGCCAGCACCAGGACTAGCACCGGGGAGCTGTTTTTT,CASTRTSTGELFF
few,TRBJ1-1,TRBV28,TRBD1,TGTGCCAGCAGTATACAGGGGATGAACACTGAAGCTTTCTTT,CASSIQGMNTEAFF
.,TRBJ1-1,TRBV12-3/TRBV12-4,.,TGTGCCAGCATGAGCAATCGAATTACTGAAGCTTTCTTT,CASMSNRITEAFF
.,TRBJ1-4,TRBV7-6,.,TGTGCCAGCAGCTTGGGAGGGTCTAATGAAAAACTGTTTTTT,CASSLGGSNEKLFF
.,TRBJ1-6,TRBV6-1,TRBD1,TGTGCCAGCAGTGCCGGAGGACCGGGACAGGGGTTTGGGTCACCCCTCCACTTT,CASSAGGPGQGFGSPLHF
.,TRBJ2-5,TRBV7-8,TRBD2,TGTGCCAGCAGCTTAGGGGGAGCGGGGGGGCCGCTGGAGACCCAGTACTTC,CASSLGGAGGPLETQYF
.,TRBJ1-2,TRBV5-6,TRBD1,TGTGCCAGCAGCCGCCAGGGACAGGGGAACTATGGCTACACCTTC,CASSRQGQGNYGYTF
.,TRBJ1-1,TRBV6-6,.,TGTGCCAGCAGTCTCAGGGTAGAGAACACTGAAGCTTTCTTT,CASSLRVENTEAFF
.,TRBJ1-6,TRBV18,TRBD1,TGTGCCAGCTCACCGGGGGGGACAGGGGCTGATAATTCACCCCTCCACTTT,CASSPGGTGADNSPLHF
.,TRBJ2-5,TRBV9,.,TGTGCCAGCAGCGTAGGCTGGGGGAGGGAGACCCAGTACTTC,CASSVGWGRETQYF
.,TRBJ1-3,TRBV9,TRBD1,TGTGCCAGCAGCGGAGGGGGCGAACGGTCTGGAAACACCATATATTTT,CASSGGGERSGNTIYF
few,TRBJ1-4,TRBV15,TRBD1,TGTGCCACCAGCGTGGGACAGCCAGCAACTAATGAAAAACTGTTTTTT,CATSVGQPATNEKLFF
.,TRBJ2-5,TRBV6-1,.,TGTGCCAGCAGTGAAGTACTGTGGGAGACCCAGTACTTC,CASSEVLWETQYF
.,TRBJ2-5,TRBV2,TRBD1,TGTGCCAGCAGTACGGACAGGGGGCGGGAGACCCAGTACTTC,CASSTDRGRETQYF
.,TRBJ1-1,TRBV7-9,.,TGTGCCAGCAGTACAGTGAACACTGAAGCTTTCTTT,CASSTVNTEAFF
many,TRBJ1-2,TRBV15,TRBD1,TGTGCCACCAGCAATGGACAGGGGAGCTATGGCTACACCTTC,CATSNGQGSYGYTF
.,TRBJ1-2,TRBV19,TRBD1,TGTGCCAGTGCCGGGACAGAGACCTATGGCTACACCTTC,CASAGTETYGYTF
.,TRBJ1-4,TRBV5-6,TRBD1,TGTGCCAGCACCTGGGACAGTCAAAATGAAAAACTGTTTTTT,CASTWDSQNEKLFF
.,TRBJ2-3,TRBV29-1,.,TGCAGCGTTGAAACGCTTAGGAGGGGCCCTAGCACAGATACGCAGTATTTT,CSVETLRRGPSTDTQYF
once,TRBJ2-5,TRBV5-1,.,TGCGCCAGCAGCCCGGGTGGTGGCAGGGGCCAAGAGACCCAGTACTTC,CASSPGGGRGQETQYF